The 32 T cell receptor beta chains reported below all come from one sample, sequenced in a study of Ad26.COV2.S vaccination and SARS-CoV-2 variants. Specified treatment: about 20 received Ad26.COV2.S at low or high dose, single or two shots; 5 received placebo; per-sample allocation not given. At day 63 after the first vaccine or placebo injection, samples were drawn. Assay used: immunoSEQ multiplex PCR; TCRdb lists only in-frame clones, some missing. The table has 400,000 to 450,000 clones, over 80% seen once; the top ten hold 1.5% to 2%. Source: peripheral blood, taken in a trial of Ad26.COV2.S vaccine versus placebo. Receptors were obtained from a person aged 18-65 years who received the Ad26.COV2.S COVID-19 vaccine or a placebo.

The V and J genes are TRBV21-1 and TRBJ2-1; the tabulated D call, TRBD2, remains unverified against the DNA. TRBV21-1 is reported as a pseudogene. This CDR3 region has 14 residues. CDR3: CASSLRGGGNEQFF. CDR3 DNA: TGTGCCAGCAGCCTTCGTGGGGGGGGAAATGAGCAGTTCTTC.

In its sample, this clone was seen once. The rearrangement joins TRBV3-1 (or the pseudogene TRBV3-2) to TRBJ2-3; 9 nucleotides line up with TRBD2. CDR3 length equals 15 residues. The V gene end was trimmed by 4 bases and the J gene end by 3 bases; junction bases not matched to a gene: 5. Per the germline V gene, CDR1 is LGHDT and CDR2 is YNNKEL (reference sequence). The CDR3 spells CASSPSGARTDTQYF. Here the CDR3 DNA reads TGTGCCAGCAGCCCTAGCGGGGCTCGGACAGATACGCAGTATTTT.

The chain uses TRBV28 and TRBJ2-5; D unresolved. The CDR3 covers 13 residues. Trimming took 5 bases from V and 5 from J, leaving 12 bases between them. Germline V gene lookup returns CDR1 MDHEN and CDR2 SYDVKM. CDR3 sequence reads: CASSKRPGETQYF. CDR3 nucleotides: TGTGCCAGCAGTAAGAGGCCCGGGGAGACCCAGTACTTC.

V usage is TRBV4-3 and J usage is TRBJ2-7, with TRBD2 matching over 16 bases. The CDR3 is 16 amino acids. The junction had 6 bases not matched to a gene; V was cut back by 3 bases and J by 7 bases. Germline V gene data show CDR1 as LGHNA and CDR2 as YSLEER. The CDR3 spells CASSHGTSGGAGEQYF. The CDR3, as DNA: TGCGCCAGCAGCCACGGGACTAGCGGGGGGGCCGGGGAGCAGTACTTC.

The chain is built from TRBV15 and TRBJ2-7; D unresolved. The CDR3 is 13 residues long. Trimming took off 0 bases at V and 3 bases at J, with 6 bases between the two ends. Germline V gene sequence: CDR1 LNHNV, CDR2 YYDKDF (reference sequence). The CDR3 nucleotides read TGTGCCACCAGCAGAGATACCTACTACGAGCAGTACTTC. Translating gives CATSRDTYYEQYF.

The chain has TRBV6-2 or TRBV6-3 and TRBJ2-3, with 8 bases identical to TRBD2. CDR3 length: 17 residues. CDR1 is MNHEY and CDR2 is SVGEGT in the germline V gene. V lost 2 bases to trimming and J lost 1 base; unmatched junction nucleotides: 8. CDR3 loop: CASSYGSGASRTDTQYF. The CDR3 region has the DNA TGTGCCAGCAGTTACGGTAGCGGGGCTAGCCGCACAGATACGCAGTATTTT.

The rearrangement uses TRBV19 and TRBJ1-1; a weak D match, TRBD1 (5 bases). CDR1 and CDR2 from the germline V gene are LNHDA and SQIVND (reference sequence). Trimming stripped 2 bases from V and 3 bases from J, with 10 bases between. CDR3 length equals 14 residues. The CDR3 region is CASSIMGVYTEAFF. In DNA, the CDR3 is TGTGCCAGTAGTATAATGGGGGTTTACACTGAAGCTTTCTTT. The whole variable domain, remainder taken from reference TRBV19 and TRBJ1-1, is DGGITQSPKYLFRKEGQNVTLSCEQNLNHDAMYWYRQDPGQGLRLIYYSQIVNDFQKGDIAEGYSVSREKKESFPLTVTSAQKNPTAFYLCASSIMGVYTEAFFGQGTRLTVV.

This chain links TRBV4-1 with TRBJ2-1, with D possibly matching TRBD2 (5 bases). V lost 3 bases to trimming and J lost 10 bases, with 13 bases between them. The CDR3 loop spans 13 amino acids. The germline V gene encodes CDR1 MGHRA and CDR2 YSYEKL. Written as DNA, the CDR3 is TGCGCCAGCAGCCACCTCATGACGGGGGAGCAGTTCTTC. Translated: CASSHLMTGEQFF.

J is TRBJ1-5 and V is TRBV5-1, with D hard to call. The CDR3 spans 16 residues. The germline V gene has CDR1 SGHRS and CDR2 YFSETQ. V gave up 0 bases and J gave up 1 base, with 11 bases separating them. The CDR3 loop is CASSLDGGISNQPQHF. CDR3 nucleotide sequence: TGCGCCAGCAGCTTGGATGGAGGAATCAGCAATCAGCCCCAGCATTTT.

This clone was seen more than once but under ten times. The V and J genes are TRBV6-2 or TRBV6-3 and TRBJ2-7; D unresolved. The CDR3 is 12 amino acids. Germline values: CDR1 MNHEY, CDR2 SVGEGT. V shed 6 bases and J shed 0 bases, with 6 bases lying between them. CDR3 bases: TGTGCCAGCAGCCCGAGCTCCTACGAGCAGTACTTC. It is translated as CASSPSSYEQYF.

The sample holds one count of this clone. The rearrangement joins TRBV10-3 to TRBJ2-3; TRBD2 matches 13 bases. CDR3 length equals 16 residues. Germline CDR1 is ENHRY and CDR2 is SYGVKD. The junction had 4 bases not matched to a gene; V was cut back by 3 bases and J by 4 bases. The CDR3 region is CAISDGLAGEADTQYF. CDR3 bases: TGTGCCATCAGTGACGGACTAGCGGGAGAGGCAGATACGCAGTATTTT.

The CDR3 DNA reads TGTGCCAGCAGTCCTATTACGGACGCCAGTGGCTACACCTTC. It is translated as CASSPITDASGYTF. The chain recombines TRBV28 with TRBJ1-2, with unresolved D. This CDR3 comprises 14 residues. The ends were cut back, 5 bases at V and 7 bases at J, with 17 bases in the middle. The germline V gene encodes CDR1 MDHEN and CDR2 SYDVKM.

The chain employs TRBV6-6 and TRBJ2-5, with TRBD2 as a possible D gene (6 bases). Looked up from germline, CDR1 is MNHNY and CDR2 is SVGAGI (reference sequence). The CDR3 sequence is 13 residues long. V lost 6 bases to trimming and J lost 6 bases, with 14 bases between them. In nucleotides, the CDR3 is TGTGCCAGCAGCCAGCCCAGCGGGCAGACCCAGTACTTC. This encodes CASSQPSGQTQYF.

The chain links TRBV19 to TRBJ1-5, with 11 bases identical to TRBD1. Germline values: CDR1 LNHDA, CDR2 SQIVND (reference sequence). The CDR3 totals 14 residues. J was trimmed by 6 bases and V by 9 bases; bases with no gene match: 7. CDR3 loop: CASALDRGPQPQHF. The DNA for the CDR3 is TGTGCCAGCGCCTTGGACAGGGGGCCTCAGCCCCAGCATTTT.

This chain links TRBV18 with TRBJ1-6; 11 bases map to TRBD1. This CDR3 has 15 residues. Trimming cost V 6 bases and J 8 bases; bases outside gene matches: 6. Germline CDR1 reads KGHSH; CDR2 reads LQKENI. This CDR3 is CASSSGQGADSPLHF. The DNA of the CDR3 is TGTGCCAGCTCCTCCGGACAGGGGGCTGATTCACCCCTCCACTTT.

The rearrangement links TRBV18 to TRBJ2-7; the match to TRBD2 covers 12 bases. CDR1 and CDR2 (germline): KGHSH, LQKENI. The ends lost 4 bases at V and 5 bases at J; junction bases unmatched: 9. The CDR3 has 16 residues. The CDR3 reads CASSRGLAGPRNEQYF. DNA for the CDR3: TGTGCCAGCTCACGTGGACTAGCGGGGCCTCGAAACGAGCAGTACTTC.

The V call is TRBV7-8, the J call TRBJ1-1; D remains ambiguous. V was pared by 4 bases and J by 2 bases, with 11 bases between. The CDR3 has 14 residues. CDR1 SGHVS and CDR2 FQNEAQ come from the germline V gene. The CDR3 DNA reads as TGTGCCAGCAGCTCCGATCCGACCAACACTGAAGCTTTCTTT. Translated, it gives CASSSDPTNTEAFF.

The V call is TRBV11-2, the J call TRBJ2-5; 7 bases agree with TRBD1. With 6 bases clipped from V and 5 bases from J, the junction kept 15 bases outside the gene matches. This CDR3 comprises 16 residues. Germline V gene lookup returns CDR1 SGHAT and CDR2 FQNNGV. CDR3 protein: CASRGGLQGWWETQYF. For the CDR3, the DNA is TGTGCCAGCAGAGGGGGATTACAGGGGTGGTGGGAGACCCAGTACTTC.

V usage is TRBV6-5 and J usage is TRBJ1-2; D unresolved. This CDR3 comprises 12 residues. V was trimmed by 6 bases and J by 8 bases, leaving 13 bases between them. Per germline, CDR1 MNHEY and CDR2 SVGAGI. CDR3 loop: CASRTPLRGYTF. Here the CDR3 DNA reads TGTGCCAGCAGGACCCCCCTTAGAGGCTACACCTTC.

The chain carries TRBV5-1 and TRBJ2-7; the D gene is possibly TRBD2 (6 bases). CDR3 size: 16 residues. V lost 4 bases to trimming and J lost 0 bases, with 17 bases between them. Germline CDR1 SGHRS, CDR2 YFSETQ. This chain's CDR3 is CASSPNPAGSSYEQYF. Written as DNA, the CDR3 is TGCGCCAGCAGCCCGAATCCGGCGGGGAGCTCCTACGAGCAGTACTTC. Full variable domain (missing parts from reference TRBV5-1 and TRBJ2-7): KAGVTQTPRYLIKTRGQQVTLSCSPISGHRSVSWYQQTPGQGLQFLFEYFSETQRNKGNFPGRFSGRQFSNSRSEMNVSTLELGDSALYLCASSPNPAGSSYEQYFGPGTRLTVT.

The chain links TRBV11-2 to TRBJ2-7; unclear D gene. From germline, CDR1 is SGHAT and CDR2 FQNNGV. V was shortened by 1 base and J by 6 bases, with 16 bases between the two germline ends. This CDR3 is 15 amino acids long. The CDR3 nucleotides read TGTGCCAGCAGCTTAGTCGGAGCAATCGAGACCGAGCAGTACTTC. Encoded protein: CASSLVGAIETEQYF.

V is TRBV18 and J is TRBJ2-7; D is ambiguous. This CDR3 contains 14 residues. The germline V gene encodes CDR1 KGHSH and CDR2 LQKENI. The V end lost 0 bases, the J end lost 2 bases, and 8 bases lay between the germline ends. The DNA for the CDR3 is TGTGCCAGCTCACCACCAGGGTACACCTACGAGCAGTACTTC. This sequence encodes CASSPPGYTYEQYF.

This chain links TRBV28 with TRBJ1-1; possibly TRBD1 for D (5 bases). This CDR3 spans 15 amino acids. Germline V gives CDR1 MDHEN, CDR2 SYDVKM. Trimming stripped 2 bases from V and 10 bases from J, with 20 bases between. The CDR3 bases are TGTGCCAGCAGTTTAACCAGAGGGGACTCCCACGGAGCTTTCTTT. Its protein product is CASSLTRGDSHGAFF.

V usage is TRBV6-5 and J usage is TRBJ2-7; the match to TRBD1 covers 9 bases. After removal of 4 bases from V and 4 bases from J, the junction contained 8 bases not matched to a gene. This CDR3 comprises 15 residues. CDR1 and CDR2 (germline): MNHEY, SVGAGI. CDR3 nucleotides: TGTGCCAGCAGTTCCCCCCGGGACAGGGTTTACGAGCAGTACTTC. The encoded protein is CASSSPRDRVYEQYF.

The chain combines TRBV30 with TRBJ1-1; D gene ambiguous. V dropped 4 bases and J dropped 1 base, with 4 bases sitting between them. The germline gives CDR1 GTSNPN, CDR2 SVGIG (reference sequence). The CDR3 contains 11 residues. CDR3: CAWKRNTEAFF. CDR3 sequence (DNA): TGTGCCTGGAAGAGGAACACTGAAGCTTTCTTT.

The chain uses TRBV7-2 and TRBJ1-6, with D possibly matching TRBD1 (6 bases). Germline CDR1 and CDR2: SGHTA and FQGNSA. Deletions cut 6 bases from V and 8 bases from J, with 17 bases between. CDR3 size: 15 residues. The CDR3 spells CASSFNRVGHSPLHF. The CDR3 nucleotides read TGTGCCAGCAGTTTCAACAGGGTGGGCCATTCACCCCTCCACTTT.

The V call is TRBV6-2 or TRBV6-3, the J call TRBJ2-3, with unresolved D. Germline V gene lookup returns CDR1 MNHEY and CDR2 SVGEGT. The V and J ends lost 4 bases and 0 bases respectively, with 11 bases between them. This CDR3 is 15 amino acids long. CDR3 sequence (DNA): TGTGCCAGCAGTTTCCAGTTCCGGAGCACAGATACGCAGTATTTT. It codes for CASSFQFRSTDTQYF.

J is TRBJ2-5 and V is TRBV30, with TRBD2 matching 9 bases. The germline CDR1 and CDR2 sequences are GTSNPN and SVGIG (reference sequence). Germline trimming cut 0 bases from V and 2 bases from J; bases unmatched to any gene: 13. This CDR3 comprises 18 residues. The CDR3 sequence is CAWSVSIPGLAGQETQYF. In DNA, the CDR3 is TGTGCCTGGAGTGTGTCCATACCGGGACTAGCAGGACAAGAGACCCAGTACTTC.

The chain joins TRBV7-9 to TRBJ2-4; D is unclear. Germline CDR1 and CDR2: SEHNR and FQNEAQ (reference sequence). The CDR3 is 15 residues long. Trimming removed 5 bases from V and 0 bases from J, with 11 bases in between. The CDR3 nucleotides read TGTGCCAGCAGCCCTCTACAGTTAGCCAAAAACATTCAGTACTTC. This encodes CASSPLQLAKNIQYF.

The chain joins TRBV11-2 to TRBJ1-1; 7 nucleotides line up with TRBD1. Germline V gives CDR1 SGHAT, CDR2 FQNNGV. V lost 6 bases, J lost 7 bases, and 17 bases stayed unmatched. CDR3 size: 16 residues. The DNA of the CDR3 is TGTGCCAGCAGGCTTGGATTACAGGGGACGGGTAATGAAGCTTTCTTT. Translating gives CASRLGLQGTGNEAFF.

The chain links TRBV9 to TRBJ2-5, with D perhaps TRBD2 (5 bases). The germline gives CDR1 SGDLS, CDR2 YYNGEE. CDR3 size: 13 residues. V dropped 4 bases and J dropped 7 bases, with 14 bases sitting between them. The CDR3 here is CASSFASSGTQYF. The CDR3 DNA is TGTGCCAGCAGCTTTGCTAGCTCGGGGACCCAGTACTTC.

This chain uses TRBV4-3 with TRBJ2-2; D unresolved. Trimming took off 4 bases at V and 4 bases at J, with 13 bases between the two ends. The length of the CDR3 is 15 residues. From germline, CDR1 is LGHNA and CDR2 YSLEER. CDR3 in amino acids: CASSRRWIGTGELFF. CDR3 DNA: TGCGCCAGCAGCCGTCGATGGATCGGCACCGGGGAGCTGTTTTTT.